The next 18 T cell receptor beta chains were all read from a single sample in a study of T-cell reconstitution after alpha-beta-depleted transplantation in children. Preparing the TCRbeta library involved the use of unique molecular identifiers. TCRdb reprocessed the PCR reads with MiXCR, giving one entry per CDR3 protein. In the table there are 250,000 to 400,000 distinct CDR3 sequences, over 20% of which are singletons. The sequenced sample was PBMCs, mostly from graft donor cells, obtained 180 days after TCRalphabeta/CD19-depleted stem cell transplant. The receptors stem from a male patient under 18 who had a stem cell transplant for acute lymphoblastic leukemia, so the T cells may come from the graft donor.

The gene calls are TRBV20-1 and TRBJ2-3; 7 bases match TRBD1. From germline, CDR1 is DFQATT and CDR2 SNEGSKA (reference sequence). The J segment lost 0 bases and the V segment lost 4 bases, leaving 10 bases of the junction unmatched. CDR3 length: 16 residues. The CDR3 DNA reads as TGCAGTGCTACCAGCTACGGGGACAGAAGCACAGATACGCAGTATTTT. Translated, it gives CSATSYGDRSTDTQYF.

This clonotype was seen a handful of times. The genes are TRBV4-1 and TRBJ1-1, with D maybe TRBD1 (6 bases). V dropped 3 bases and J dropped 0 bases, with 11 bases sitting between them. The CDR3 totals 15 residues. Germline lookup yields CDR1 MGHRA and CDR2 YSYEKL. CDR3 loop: CASSHVQGLNTEAFF. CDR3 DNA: TGCGCCAGCAGCCACGTACAGGGCCTGAACACTGAAGCTTTCTTT.

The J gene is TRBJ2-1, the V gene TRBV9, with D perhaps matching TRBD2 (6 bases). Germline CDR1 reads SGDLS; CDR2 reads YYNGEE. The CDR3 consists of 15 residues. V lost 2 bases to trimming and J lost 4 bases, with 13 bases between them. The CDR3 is CASSVGTGTYNEQFF. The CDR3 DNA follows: TGTGCCAGCAGCGTCGGGACGGGGACTTACAATGAGCAGTTCTTC.

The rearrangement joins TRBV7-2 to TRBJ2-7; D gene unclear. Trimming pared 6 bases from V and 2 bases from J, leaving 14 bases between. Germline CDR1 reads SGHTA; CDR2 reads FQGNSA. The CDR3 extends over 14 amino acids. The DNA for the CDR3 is TGTGCCAGCAGTTTCATAACCTCTACCTACGAGCAGTACTTC. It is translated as CASSFITSTYEQYF.

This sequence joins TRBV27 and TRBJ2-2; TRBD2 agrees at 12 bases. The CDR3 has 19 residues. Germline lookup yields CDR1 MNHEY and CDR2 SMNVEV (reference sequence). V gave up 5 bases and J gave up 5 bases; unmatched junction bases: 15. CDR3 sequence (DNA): TGTGCCAGCAGTCCCAGAAATCTAGCGGGAGGGCCTCGGACCGGGGAGCTGTTTTTT. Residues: CASSPRNLAGGPRTGELFF.

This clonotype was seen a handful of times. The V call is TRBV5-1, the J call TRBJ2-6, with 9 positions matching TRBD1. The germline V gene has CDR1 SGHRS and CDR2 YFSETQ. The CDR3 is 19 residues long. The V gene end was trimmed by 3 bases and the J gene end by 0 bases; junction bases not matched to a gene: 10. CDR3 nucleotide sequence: TGCGCCAGCAGCTGGCCGGCCGGGACAGGGCACTCTGGGGCCAACGTCCTGACTTTC. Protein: CASSWPAGTGHSGANVLTF.

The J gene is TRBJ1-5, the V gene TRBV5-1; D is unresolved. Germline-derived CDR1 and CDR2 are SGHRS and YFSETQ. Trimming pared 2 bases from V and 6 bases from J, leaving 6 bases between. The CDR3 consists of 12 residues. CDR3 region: CASSFGGQPQHF. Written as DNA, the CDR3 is TGCGCCAGCAGCTTCGGAGGTCAGCCCCAGCATTTT.

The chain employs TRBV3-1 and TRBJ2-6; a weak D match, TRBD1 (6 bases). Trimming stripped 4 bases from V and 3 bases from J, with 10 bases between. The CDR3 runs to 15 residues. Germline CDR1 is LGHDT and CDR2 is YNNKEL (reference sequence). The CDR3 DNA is TGTGCCAGCAGCCCCAGGGGATATGGGGCCAACGTCCTGACTTTC. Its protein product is CASSPRGYGANVLTF.

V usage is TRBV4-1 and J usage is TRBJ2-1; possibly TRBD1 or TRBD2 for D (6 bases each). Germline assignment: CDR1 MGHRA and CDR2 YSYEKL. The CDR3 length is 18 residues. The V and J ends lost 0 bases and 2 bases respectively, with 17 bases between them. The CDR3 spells CASSQESFKGGAYNEQFF. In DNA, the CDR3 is TGCGCCAGCAGCCAAGAGAGTTTCAAGGGGGGAGCCTACAATGAGCAGTTCTTC.

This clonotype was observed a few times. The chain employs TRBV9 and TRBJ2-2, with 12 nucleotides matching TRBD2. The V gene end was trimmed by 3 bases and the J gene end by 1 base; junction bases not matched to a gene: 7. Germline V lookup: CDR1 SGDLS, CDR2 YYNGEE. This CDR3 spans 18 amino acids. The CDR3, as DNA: TGTGCCAGCAGCGAGCACCTAGCGGGAGGGGTGAACACCGGGGAGCTGTTTTTT. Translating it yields CASSEHLAGGVNTGELFF.

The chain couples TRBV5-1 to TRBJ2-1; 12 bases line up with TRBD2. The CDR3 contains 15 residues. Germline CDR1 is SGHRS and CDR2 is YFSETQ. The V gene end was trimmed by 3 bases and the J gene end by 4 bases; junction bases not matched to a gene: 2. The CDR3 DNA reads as TGCGCCAGCAGCTCTAGCGGGAGGGAGTACAATGAGCAGTTCTTC. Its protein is CASSSSGREYNEQFF.

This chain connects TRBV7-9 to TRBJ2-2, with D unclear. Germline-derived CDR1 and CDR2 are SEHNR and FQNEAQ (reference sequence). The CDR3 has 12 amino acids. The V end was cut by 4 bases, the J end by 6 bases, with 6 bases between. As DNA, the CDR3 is TGTGCCAGCAGCTCTTCTCCCGGGGAGCTGTTTTTT. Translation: CASSSSPGELFF.

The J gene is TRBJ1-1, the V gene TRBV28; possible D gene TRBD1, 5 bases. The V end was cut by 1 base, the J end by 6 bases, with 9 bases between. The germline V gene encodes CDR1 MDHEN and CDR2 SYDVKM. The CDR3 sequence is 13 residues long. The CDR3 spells CASSLLGDAEAFF. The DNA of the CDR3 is TGTGCCAGCAGTTTATTAGGGGACGCTGAAGCTTTCTTT. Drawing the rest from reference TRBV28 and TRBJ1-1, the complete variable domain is DVKVTQSSRYLVKRTGEKVFLECVQDMDHENMFWYRQDPGLGLRLIYFSYDVKMKEKGDIPEGYSVSREKKERFSLILESASTNQTSMYLCASSLLGDAEAFFGQGTRLTVV.

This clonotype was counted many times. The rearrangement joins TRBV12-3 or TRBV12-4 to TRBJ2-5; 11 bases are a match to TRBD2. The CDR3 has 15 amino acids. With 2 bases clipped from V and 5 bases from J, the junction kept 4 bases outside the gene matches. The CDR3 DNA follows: TGTGCCAGCAGTTTACAAACTAGCGGGAGTGAGACCCAGTACTTC. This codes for CASSLQTSGSETQYF.

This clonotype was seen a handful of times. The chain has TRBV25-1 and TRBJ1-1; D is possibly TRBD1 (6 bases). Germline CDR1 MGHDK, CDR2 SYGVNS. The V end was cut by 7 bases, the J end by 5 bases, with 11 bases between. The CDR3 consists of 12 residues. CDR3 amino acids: CASKQGLTEAFF. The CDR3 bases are TGTGCCAGCAAGCAGGGGCTAACTGAAGCTTTCTTT.

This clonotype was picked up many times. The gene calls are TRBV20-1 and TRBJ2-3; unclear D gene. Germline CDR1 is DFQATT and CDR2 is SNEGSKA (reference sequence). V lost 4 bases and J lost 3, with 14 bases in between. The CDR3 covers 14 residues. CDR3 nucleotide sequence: TGCAGTGCTAATGGCCCCCTCAGGACAGATACGCAGTATTTT. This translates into CSANGPLRTDTQYF.

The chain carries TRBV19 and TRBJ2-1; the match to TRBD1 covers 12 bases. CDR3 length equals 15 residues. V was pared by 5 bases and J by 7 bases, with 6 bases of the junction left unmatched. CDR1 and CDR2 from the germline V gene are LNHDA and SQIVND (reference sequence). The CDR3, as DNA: TGTGCCAGTAGTGCCCCGGGACAGGGGGCGAATGAGCAGTTCTTC. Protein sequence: CASSAPGQGANEQFF.

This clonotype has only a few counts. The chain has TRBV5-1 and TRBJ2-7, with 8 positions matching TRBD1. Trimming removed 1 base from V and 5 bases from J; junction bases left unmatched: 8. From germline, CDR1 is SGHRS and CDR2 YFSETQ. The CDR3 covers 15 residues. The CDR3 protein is CASSLPRDRTHEQYF. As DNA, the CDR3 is TGCGCCAGCAGCTTGCCACGGGACAGGACACACGAGCAGTACTTC.